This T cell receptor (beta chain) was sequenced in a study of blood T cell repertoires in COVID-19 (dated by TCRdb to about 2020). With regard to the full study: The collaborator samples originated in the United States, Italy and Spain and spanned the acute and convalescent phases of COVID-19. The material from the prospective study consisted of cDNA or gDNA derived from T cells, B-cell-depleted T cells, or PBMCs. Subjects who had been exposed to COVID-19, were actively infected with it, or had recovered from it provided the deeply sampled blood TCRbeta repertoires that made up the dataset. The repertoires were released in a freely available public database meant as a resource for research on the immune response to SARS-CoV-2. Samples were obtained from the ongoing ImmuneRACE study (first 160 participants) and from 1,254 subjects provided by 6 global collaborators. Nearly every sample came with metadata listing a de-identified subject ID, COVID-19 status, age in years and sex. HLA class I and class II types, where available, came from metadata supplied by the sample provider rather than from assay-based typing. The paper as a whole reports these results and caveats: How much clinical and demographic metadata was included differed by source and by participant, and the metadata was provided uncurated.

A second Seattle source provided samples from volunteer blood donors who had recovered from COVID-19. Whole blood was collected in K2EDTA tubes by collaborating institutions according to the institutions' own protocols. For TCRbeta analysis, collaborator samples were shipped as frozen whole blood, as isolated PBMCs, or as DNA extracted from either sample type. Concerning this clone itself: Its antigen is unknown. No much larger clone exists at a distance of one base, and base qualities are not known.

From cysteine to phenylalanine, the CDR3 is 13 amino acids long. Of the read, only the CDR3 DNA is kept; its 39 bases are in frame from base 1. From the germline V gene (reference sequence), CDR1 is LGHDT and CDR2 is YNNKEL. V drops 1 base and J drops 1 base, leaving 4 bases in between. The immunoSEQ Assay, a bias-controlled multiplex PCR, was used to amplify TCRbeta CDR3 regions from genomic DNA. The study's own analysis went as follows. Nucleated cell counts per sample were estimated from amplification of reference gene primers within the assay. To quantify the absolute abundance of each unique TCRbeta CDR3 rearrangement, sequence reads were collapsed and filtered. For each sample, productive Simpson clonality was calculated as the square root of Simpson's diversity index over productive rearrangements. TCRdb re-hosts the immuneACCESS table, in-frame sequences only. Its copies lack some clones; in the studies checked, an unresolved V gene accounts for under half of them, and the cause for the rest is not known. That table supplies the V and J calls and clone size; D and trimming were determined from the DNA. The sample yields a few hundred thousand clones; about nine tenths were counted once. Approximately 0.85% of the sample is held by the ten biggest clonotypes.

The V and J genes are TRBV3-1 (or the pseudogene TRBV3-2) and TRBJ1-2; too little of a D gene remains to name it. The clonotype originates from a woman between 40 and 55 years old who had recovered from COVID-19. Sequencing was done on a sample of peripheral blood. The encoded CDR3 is CASSQALNYGYTF. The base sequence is TGTGCCAGCAGCCAAGCCCTTAACTATGGCTACACCTTC.